The present entry profiles one T cell receptor beta chain with its context. The data originate from a study of CD8+ T cells in alopecia areata. The V gene end was trimmed by 5 bases and the J gene end by 1 base; junction bases not matched to a gene: 12. The CDR3 consists of 17 residues. Germline V gene data show CDR1 as SGHTA and CDR2 as FQGNSA. RNA, once extracted, was reverse transcribed into cDNA for use as the sequencing template. Clones were sequenced by immunoSEQ multiplex PCR, and TCRdb holds only the in-frame ones, with some missing. This table holds about 250,000 clones, under 70% found once.

This sample comprised CD4+ T cells sorted from blood, obtained at week 0. The sequence was collected from a human donor with alopecia areata. V and J are TRBV7-2 and TRBJ2-3; 7 bases are a match to TRBD2. The CDR3 loop is CASSLREGAGGTDTQYF. The CDR3 region has the DNA TGTGCCAGCAGCCTCCGGGAAGGGGCGGGGGGCACAGATACGCAGTATTTT.